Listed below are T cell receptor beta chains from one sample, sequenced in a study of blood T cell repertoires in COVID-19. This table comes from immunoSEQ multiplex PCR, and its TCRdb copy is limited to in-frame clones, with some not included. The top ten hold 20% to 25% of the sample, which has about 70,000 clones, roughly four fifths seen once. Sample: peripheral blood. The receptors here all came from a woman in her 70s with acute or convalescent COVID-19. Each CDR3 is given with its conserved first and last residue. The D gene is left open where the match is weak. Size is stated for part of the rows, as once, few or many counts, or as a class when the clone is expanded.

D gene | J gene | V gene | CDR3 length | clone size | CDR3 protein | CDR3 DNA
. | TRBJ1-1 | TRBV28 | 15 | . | CASRGRGLSNTEAFF | TGTGCCAGCAGGGGCCGGGGATTATCGAACACTGAAGCTTTCTTT
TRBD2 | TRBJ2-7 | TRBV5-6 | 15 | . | CASSLRLARAYEQYF | TGTGCCAGCAGCTTGAGACTAGCGCGAGCTTACGAGCAGTACTTC
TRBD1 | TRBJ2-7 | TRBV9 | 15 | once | CASSPVEDRGHEQYF | TGTGCCAGCAGCCCTGTAGAGGACAGGGGCCACGAGCAGTACTTC
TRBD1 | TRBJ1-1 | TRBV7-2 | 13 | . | CASSLGQVPVAFF | TGTGCCAGCAGCCTGGGACAGGTTCCTGTTGCTTTCTTT
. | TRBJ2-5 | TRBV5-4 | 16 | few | CASSDGGGASTKTQYF | TGTGCCAGCAGCGACGGTGGGGGGGCGTCTACAAAGACCCAGTACTTC
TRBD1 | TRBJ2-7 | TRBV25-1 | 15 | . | CASSARNRGRNEQYF | TGTGCCAGCAGTGCCAGAAACAGGGGGCGGAACGAGCAGTACTTC
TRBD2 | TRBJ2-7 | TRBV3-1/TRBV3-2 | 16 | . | CASSQDGRGSSYEQYF | TGTGCCAGCAGCCAAGATGGACGCGGGAGCTCCTACGAGCAGTACTTC
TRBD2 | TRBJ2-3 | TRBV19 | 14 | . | CASSTSGSSDTQYF | TGTGCCAGTTCGACTAGCGGGAGCTCAGATACGCAGTATTTT
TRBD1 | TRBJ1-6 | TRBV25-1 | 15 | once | CASSVQDRDNSPLHF | TGTGCCAGCAGTGTTCAGGACAGGGATAATTCACCCCTCCACTTT
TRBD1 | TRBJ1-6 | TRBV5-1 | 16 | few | CASSPMGQGAVSPLHF | TGCGCCAGCAGCCCGATGGGACAGGGGGCTGTTTCACCCCTCCACTTT
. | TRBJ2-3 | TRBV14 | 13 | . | CASSQDWRNTQYF | TGTGCCAGCAGCCAAGATTGGAGGAATACGCAGTATTTT
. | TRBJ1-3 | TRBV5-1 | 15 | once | CASSNPGDSGNTIYF | TGCGCCAGCAGCAATCCAGGTGACTCTGGAAACACCATATATTTT
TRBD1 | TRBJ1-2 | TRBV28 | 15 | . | CASSRQGAGAYGYTF | TGTGCCAGCAGTCGACAGGGGGCGGGGGCCTATGGCTACACCTTC
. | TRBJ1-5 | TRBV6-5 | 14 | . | CASSYRSGDQPQHF | TGTGCCAGCAGTTACCGTTCAGGGGATCAGCCCCAGCATTTT
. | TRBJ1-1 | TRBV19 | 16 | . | CASSSGGGGVNTEAFF | TGTGCCAGTAGCTCCGGGGGTGGAGGGGTGAACACTGAAGCTTTCTTT
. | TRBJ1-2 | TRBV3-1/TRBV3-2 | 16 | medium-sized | CASSHLGQNNNYGYTF | TGTGCCAGCAGCCACCTTGGACAGAATAATAACTATGGCTACACCTTC
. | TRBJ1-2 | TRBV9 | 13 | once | CASSWGEGYGYTF | TGTGCCAGCAGCTGGGGGGAAGGATATGGCTACACCTTC
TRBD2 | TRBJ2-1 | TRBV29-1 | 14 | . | CSVAPSGNYNEQFF | TGCAGCGTTGCCCCTAGCGGGAACTACAATGAGCAGTTCTTC
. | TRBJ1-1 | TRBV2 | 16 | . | CASTQGGARWDTEAFF | TGTGCCAGCACCCAAGGGGGGGCGCGGTGGGACACTGAAGCTTTCTTT
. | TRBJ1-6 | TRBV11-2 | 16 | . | CASSLQYGGYYSPLHF | TGTGCCAGCAGCTTACAGTATGGGGGGTACTATTCACCCCTCCACTTT
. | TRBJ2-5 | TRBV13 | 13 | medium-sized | CASSTREGETQYF | TGTGCCAGCAGCACCCGTGAGGGAGAGACCCAGTACTTC
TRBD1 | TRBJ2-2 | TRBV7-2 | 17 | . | CASSLVGDRALTGELFF | TGTGCCAGCAGCTTAGTTGGCGACAGGGCACTCACCGGGGAGCTGTTTTTT
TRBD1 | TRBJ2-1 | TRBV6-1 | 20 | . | CASSEISGTGTLLERDEQFF | TGTGCCAGCAGTGAAATCTCCGGGACAGGGACCCTCTTGGAGAGGGATGAGCAGTTCTTC
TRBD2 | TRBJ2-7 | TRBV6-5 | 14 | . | CASSVAGGSYEQYF | TGTGCCAGCAGCGTGGCGGGAGGTTCCTACGAGCAGTACTTC
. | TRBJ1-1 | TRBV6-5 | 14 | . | CASRLGRVDTEAFF | TGTGCCAGCAGACTCGGGAGAGTTGACACTGAAGCTTTCTTT
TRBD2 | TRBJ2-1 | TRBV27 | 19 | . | CASSFRVPGLAGAYNEQFF | TGTGCCAGCAGTTTTAGGGTCCCGGGACTAGCGGGAGCTTACAATGAGCAGTTCTTC
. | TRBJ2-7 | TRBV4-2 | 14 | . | CASSQEGANYEQYF | TGTGCCAGCAGCCAAGAGGGGGCAAACTACGAGCAGTACTTC
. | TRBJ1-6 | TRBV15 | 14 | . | CATSRQGRNSPLHF | TGTGCCACCAGCAGACAGGGTCGGAATTCACCCCTCCACTTT
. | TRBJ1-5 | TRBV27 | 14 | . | CASSSLGGLQPQHF | TGTGCCAGCAGTTCCCTAGGAGGGCTTCAGCCCCAGCATTTT
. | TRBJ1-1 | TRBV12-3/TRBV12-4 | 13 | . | CASSLRGNTEAFF | TGTGCCAGCAGTTTACGGGGGAACACTGAAGCTTTCTTT
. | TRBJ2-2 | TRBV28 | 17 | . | CASSVLRGAGETGELFF | TGTGCCAGCAGTGTTTTACGGGGCGCAGGGGAAACCGGGGAGCTGTTTTTT
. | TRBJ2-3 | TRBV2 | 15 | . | CASSDRGPTADTQYF | TGTGCCAGCAGTGATCGCGGGCCCACGGCAGATACGCAGTATTTT
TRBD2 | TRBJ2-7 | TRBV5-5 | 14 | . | CASSSEREAYEQYF | TGTGCCAGCAGCTCGGAGCGGGAGGCCTACGAGCAGTACTTC
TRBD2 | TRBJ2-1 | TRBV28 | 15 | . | CASLRLAGDGNEQFF | TGTGCCAGCCTTAGACTAGCGGGAGATGGCAATGAGCAGTTCTTC
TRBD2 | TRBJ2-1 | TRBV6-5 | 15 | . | CASSSREGAYNEQFF | TGTGCCAGCAGTTCGCGGGAGGGCGCCTACAATGAGCAGTTCTTC
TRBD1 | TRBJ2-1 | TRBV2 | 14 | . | CASNGQGNGFEQFF | TGTGCCAGCAACGGACAGGGGAATGGGTTTGAGCAGTTCTTC
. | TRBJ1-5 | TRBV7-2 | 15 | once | CASSWEGTPYQPQHF | TGTGCCAGCAGCTGGGAGGGGACACCATATCAGCCCCAGCATTTT
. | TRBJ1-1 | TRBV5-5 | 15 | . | CASSTRGLGNTEAFF | TGTGCCAGCAGCACCAGGGGTTTGGGAAACACTGAAGCTTTCTTT
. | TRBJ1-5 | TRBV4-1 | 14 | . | CASSHEGGNQPQHF | TGCGCCAGCAGCCATGAGGGAGGGAACCAGCCCCAGCATTTT